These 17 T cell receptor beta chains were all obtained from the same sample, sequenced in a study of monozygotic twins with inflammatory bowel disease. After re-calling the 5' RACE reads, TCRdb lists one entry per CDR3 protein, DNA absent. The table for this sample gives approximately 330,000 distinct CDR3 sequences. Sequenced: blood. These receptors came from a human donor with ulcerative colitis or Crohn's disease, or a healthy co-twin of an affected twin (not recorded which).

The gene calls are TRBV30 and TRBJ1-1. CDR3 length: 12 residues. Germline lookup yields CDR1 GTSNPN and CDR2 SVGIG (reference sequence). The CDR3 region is CAWSRIYTEAFF. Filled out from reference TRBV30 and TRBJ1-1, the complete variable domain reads SQTIHQWPATLVQPVGSPLSLECTVEGTSNPNLYWYRQAAGRGLQLLFYSVGIGQISSEVPQNLSASRPQDRQFILSSKKLLLSDSGFYLCAWSRIYTEAFFGQGTRLTVV.

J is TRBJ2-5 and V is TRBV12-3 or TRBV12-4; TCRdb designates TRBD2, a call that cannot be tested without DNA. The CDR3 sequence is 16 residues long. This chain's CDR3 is CASSLASGGPRETQYF.

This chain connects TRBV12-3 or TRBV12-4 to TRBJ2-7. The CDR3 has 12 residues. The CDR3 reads CVSARGPYEQYF.

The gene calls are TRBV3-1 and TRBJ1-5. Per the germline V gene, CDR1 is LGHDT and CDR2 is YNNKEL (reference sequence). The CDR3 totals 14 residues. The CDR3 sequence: CASSDTYSNQPQHF.

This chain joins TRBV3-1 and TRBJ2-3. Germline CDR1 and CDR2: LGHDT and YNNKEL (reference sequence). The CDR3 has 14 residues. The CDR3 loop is CASSQVRSTDTQYF.

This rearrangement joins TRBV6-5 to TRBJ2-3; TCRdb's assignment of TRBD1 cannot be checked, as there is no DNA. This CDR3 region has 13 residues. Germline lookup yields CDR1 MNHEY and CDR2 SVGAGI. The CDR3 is CASSYASGDTQYF.

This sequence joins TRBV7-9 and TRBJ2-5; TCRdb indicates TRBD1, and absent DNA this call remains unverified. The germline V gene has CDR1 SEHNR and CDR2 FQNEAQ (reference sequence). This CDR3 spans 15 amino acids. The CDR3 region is CASSFMAGGQETQYF.

CDR3 loop: CASSLEPAGRSYEQYF. This chain joins TRBV7-8 and TRBJ2-7. The germline CDR1 and CDR2 sequences are SGHVS and FQNEAQ. The CDR3 is 16 amino acids.

The CDR3 loop reads CASGLVAGARTYEQYF. This rearrangement joins TRBV12-5 to TRBJ2-7; the D call from TCRdb, TRBD1, cannot be confirmed without DNA. Germline V gene data show CDR1 as LGHNT and CDR2 as FRNRAP. The CDR3 has 16 residues.

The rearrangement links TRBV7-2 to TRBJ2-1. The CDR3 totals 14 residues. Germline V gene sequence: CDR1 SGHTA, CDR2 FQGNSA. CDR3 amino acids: CASSPSGLGYEQFF.

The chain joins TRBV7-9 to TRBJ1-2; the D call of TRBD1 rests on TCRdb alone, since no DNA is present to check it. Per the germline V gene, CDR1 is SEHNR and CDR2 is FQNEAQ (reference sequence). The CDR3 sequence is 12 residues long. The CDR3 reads CASSRDTRFFTF.

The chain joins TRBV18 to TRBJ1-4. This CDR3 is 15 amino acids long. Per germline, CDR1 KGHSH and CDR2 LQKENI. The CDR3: CASSASGGRNEKLFF.

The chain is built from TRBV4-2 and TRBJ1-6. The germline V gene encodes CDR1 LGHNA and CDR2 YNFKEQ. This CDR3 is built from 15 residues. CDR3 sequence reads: CASSQGVPASSPLHF.

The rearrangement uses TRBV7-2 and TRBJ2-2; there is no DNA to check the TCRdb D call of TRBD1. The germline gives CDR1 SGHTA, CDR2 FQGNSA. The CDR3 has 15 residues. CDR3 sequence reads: CASSQGRTNTGELFF.

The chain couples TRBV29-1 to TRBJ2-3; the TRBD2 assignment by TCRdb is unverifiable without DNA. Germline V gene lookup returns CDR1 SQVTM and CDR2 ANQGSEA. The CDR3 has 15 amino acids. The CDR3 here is CSVEEAGGSTDTQYF.

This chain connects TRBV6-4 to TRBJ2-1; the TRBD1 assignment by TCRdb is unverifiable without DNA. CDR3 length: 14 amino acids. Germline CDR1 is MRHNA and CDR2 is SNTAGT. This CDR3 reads CASSDGQGANEQFF.

The CDR3 reads CASSLSGLSEAFF. This rearrangement joins TRBV5-1 to TRBJ1-1. CDR1 SGHRS and CDR2 YFSETQ come from the germline V gene. The CDR3 runs to 13 residues. The entire variable domain, with the rest obtained from reference TRBV5-1 and TRBJ1-1, is as follows: KAGVTQTPRYLIKTRGQQVTLSCSPISGHRSVSWYQQTPGQGLQFLFEYFSETQRNKGNFPGRFSGRQFSNSRSEMNVSTLELGDSALYLCASSLSGLSEAFFGQGTRLTVV.